One sample yielded the 2 T cell receptor beta chains listed below, sequenced in a study of shared clonotypes between healthy human individuals (dated by TCRdb to the early 2020s). Library preparation was by the immunoSEQ multiplex PCR assay. In TCRdb, the immuneACCESS table is reduced to in-frame sequences with V and J assigned. These tables do not hold every clone; where another copy was compared, an unresolved V gene accounts for under half, and the others remain unexplained. The sample table shows about 2.1 million clones, and 85% to 95% are seen once. The ten largest clonotypes hold around 1.7% of the sample. CD8 naive samples consisted of CD45RO-negative cells that were positively selected for CCR7, yielding a CD45RA+CCR7+ population without TemRA cells. The sample comprised naive CD8+ T cells from PBMCs. What the cell subset or site label conveys for this sample: CD45RA+CCR7+. The receptors derive from a man aged 18-30 years in good health. Some clones in this sample may be carry-over from other donors' samples.

The V call is TRBV9, the J call TRBJ2-4; TRBD1 might be the D (5 bases). V lost 4 bases and J lost 2, with 13 bases in between. The germline CDR1 and CDR2 sequences are SGDLS and YYNGEE. The CDR3 is 15 residues long. The CDR3 here is CASSPAGRSKNIQYF. Written as DNA, the CDR3 is TGTGCCAGCAGCCCAGCAGGGCGGTCCAAAAACATTCAGTACTTC.

This clone was picked up one time. The rearrangement joins TRBV21-1 to TRBJ2-5. TRBV21-1 is annotated as a pseudogene. The CDR3 consists of 15 residues. The CDR3 bases are TGTGCCAGCAGCAAAGTCCACGGACCCCAAGAGACCCAGTACTTC. Protein sequence: CASSKVHGPQETQYF.